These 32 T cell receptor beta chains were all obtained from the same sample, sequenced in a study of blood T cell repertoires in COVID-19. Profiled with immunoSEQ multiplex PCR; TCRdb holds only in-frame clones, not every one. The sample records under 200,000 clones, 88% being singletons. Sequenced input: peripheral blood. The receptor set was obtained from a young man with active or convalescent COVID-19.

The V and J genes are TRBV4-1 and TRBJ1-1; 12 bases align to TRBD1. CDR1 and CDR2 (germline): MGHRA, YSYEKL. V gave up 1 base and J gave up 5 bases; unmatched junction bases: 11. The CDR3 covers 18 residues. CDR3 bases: TGCGCCAGCAGCCAAGGCGGGACAGGGGGCGTAGTGGTAACTGAAGCTTTCTTT. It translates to CASSQGGTGGVVVTEAFF.

The CDR3 DNA reads as TGTGCCACCAGCTGGGGACTTTCCACAGATACGCAGTATTTT. Translated: CATSWGLSTDTQYF. The V and J genes are TRBV24-1 and TRBJ2-3, with TRBD2 as a possible D gene (6 bases). CDR3 length: 14 amino acids. Trimming took off 7 bases at V and 2 bases at J, with 12 bases between the two ends. Germline CDR1 reads KGHDR; CDR2 reads SFDVKD.

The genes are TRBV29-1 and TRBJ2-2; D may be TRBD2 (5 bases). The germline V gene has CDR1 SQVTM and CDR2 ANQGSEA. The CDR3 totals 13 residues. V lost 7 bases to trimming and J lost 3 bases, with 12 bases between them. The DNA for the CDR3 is TGCAGCGCCGTAGGAGCGGACACCGGGGAGCTGTTTTTT. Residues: CSAVGADTGELFF.

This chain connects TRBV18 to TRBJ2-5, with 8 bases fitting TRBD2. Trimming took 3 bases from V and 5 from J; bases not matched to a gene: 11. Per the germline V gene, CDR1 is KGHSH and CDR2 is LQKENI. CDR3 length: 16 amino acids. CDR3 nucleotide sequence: TGTGCCAGCTCACCCTATAGGAGCGGGAGCGCGGAGACCCAGTACTTC. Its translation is CASSPYRSGSAETQYF.

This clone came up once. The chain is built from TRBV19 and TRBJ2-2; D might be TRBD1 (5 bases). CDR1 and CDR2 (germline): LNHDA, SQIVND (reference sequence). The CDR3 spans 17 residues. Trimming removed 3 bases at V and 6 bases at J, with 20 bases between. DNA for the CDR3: TGTGCCAGTAGTATGTCTTTCGACAGCCGAATATCCGGGGAGCTGTTTTTT. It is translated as CASSMSFDSRISGELFF.

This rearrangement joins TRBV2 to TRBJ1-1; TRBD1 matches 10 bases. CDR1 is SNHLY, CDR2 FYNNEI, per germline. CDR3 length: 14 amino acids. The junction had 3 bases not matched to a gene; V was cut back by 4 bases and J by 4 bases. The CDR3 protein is CASSVDRGLTEAFF. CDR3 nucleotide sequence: TGTGCCAGCAGTGTCGACAGGGGGCTCACTGAAGCTTTCTTT. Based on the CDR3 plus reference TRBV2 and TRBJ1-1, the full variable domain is EPEVTQTPSHQVTQMGQEVILRCVPISNHLYFYWYRQILGQKVEFLVSFYNNEISEKSEIFDDQFSVERPDGSNFTLKIRSTKLEDSAMYFCASSVDRGLTEAFFGQGTRLTVV.

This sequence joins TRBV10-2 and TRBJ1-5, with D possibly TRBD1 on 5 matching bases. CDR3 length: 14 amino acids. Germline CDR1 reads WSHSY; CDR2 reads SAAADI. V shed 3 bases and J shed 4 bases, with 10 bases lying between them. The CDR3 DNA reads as TGCGCCAGCAGTGACCGTGACAGTAATCAGCCCCAGCATTTT. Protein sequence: CASSDRDSNQPQHF.

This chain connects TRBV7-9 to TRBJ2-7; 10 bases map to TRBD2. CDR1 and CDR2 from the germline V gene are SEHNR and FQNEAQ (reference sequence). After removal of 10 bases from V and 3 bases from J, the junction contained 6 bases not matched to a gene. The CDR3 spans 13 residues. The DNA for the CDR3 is TGTGCCACCGCTAGCGGGAGATTCTACGAGCAGTACTTC. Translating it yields CATASGRFYEQYF.

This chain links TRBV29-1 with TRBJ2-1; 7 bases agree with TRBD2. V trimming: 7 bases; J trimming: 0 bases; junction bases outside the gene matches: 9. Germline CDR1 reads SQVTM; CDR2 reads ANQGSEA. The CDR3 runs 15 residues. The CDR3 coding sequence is TGCAGCGCCCCCGGGGGGATTAGCTCCTACAATGAGCAGTTCTTC. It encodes CSAPGGISSYNEQFF.

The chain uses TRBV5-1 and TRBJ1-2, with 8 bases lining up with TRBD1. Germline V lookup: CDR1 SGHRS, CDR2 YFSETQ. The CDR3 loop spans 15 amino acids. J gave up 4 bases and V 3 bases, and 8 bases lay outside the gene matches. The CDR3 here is CASSSPGQAIYGYTF. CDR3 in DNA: TGCGCCAGCAGCTCGCCGGGACAGGCGATCTATGGCTACACCTTC.

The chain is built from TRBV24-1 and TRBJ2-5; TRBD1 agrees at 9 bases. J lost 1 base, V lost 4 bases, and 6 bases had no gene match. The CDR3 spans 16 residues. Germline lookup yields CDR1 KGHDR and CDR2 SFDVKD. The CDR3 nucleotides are TGTGCCACCAGTGACCCACGGACAGGGGCCCAAGAGACCCAGTACTTC. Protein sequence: CATSDPRTGAQETQYF.

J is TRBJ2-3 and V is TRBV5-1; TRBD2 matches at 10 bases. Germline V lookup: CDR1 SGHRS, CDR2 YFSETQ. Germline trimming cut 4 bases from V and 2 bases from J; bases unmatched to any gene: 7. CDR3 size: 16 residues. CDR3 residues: CASSMGLARSTDTQYF. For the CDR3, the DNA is TGCGCCAGCAGCATGGGACTAGCGAGATCCACAGATACGCAGTATTTT. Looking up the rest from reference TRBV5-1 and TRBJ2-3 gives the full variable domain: KAGVTQTPRYLIKTRGQQVTLSCSPISGHRSVSWYQQTPGQGLQFLFEYFSETQRNKGNFPGRFSGRQFSNSRSEMNVSTLELGDSALYLCASSMGLARSTDTQYFGPGTRLTVL.

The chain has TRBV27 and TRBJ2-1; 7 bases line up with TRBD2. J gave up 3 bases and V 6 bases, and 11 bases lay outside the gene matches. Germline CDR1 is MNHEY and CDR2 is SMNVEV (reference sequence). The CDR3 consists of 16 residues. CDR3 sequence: CASRALSSGRYNEQFF. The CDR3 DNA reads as TGTGCCAGCAGGGCCCTGAGTAGCGGGCGCTACAATGAGCAGTTCTTC.

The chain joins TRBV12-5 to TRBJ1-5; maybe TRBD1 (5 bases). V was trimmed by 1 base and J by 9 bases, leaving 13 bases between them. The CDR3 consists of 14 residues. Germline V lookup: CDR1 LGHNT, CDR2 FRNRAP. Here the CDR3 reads CASGLGQGFLPQHF. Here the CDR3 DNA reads TGTGCTAGTGGTTTGGGGCAGGGTTTTCTGCCCCAGCATTTT.

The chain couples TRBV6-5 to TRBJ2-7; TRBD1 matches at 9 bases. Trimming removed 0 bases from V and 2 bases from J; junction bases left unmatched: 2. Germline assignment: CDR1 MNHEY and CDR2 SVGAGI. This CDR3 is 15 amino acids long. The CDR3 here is CASSYSRQGAYEQYF. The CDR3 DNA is TGTGCCAGCAGTTACTCGAGACAGGGGGCCTACGAGCAGTACTTC.

CDR3: CASSLEAGGPGQETQYF. As DNA, the CDR3 is TGTGCCAGCAGCTTAGAAGCGGGGGGCCCGGGCCAAGAGACCCAGTACTTC. V usage is TRBV5-5 and J usage is TRBJ2-5; 9 bases agree with TRBD2. Germline V gene lookup returns CDR1 SGHKS and CDR2 YYEKEE (reference sequence). The CDR3 totals 17 residues. V shed 2 bases, J shed 1 base, and the junction held 9 bases outside the gene matches. The whole variable domain, remainder taken from reference TRBV5-5 and TRBJ2-5, is DAGVTQSPTHLIKTRGQQVTLRCSPISGHKSVSWYQQVLGQGPQFIFQYYEKEERGRGNFPDRFSARQFPNYSSELNVNALLLGDSALYLCASSLEAGGPGQETQYFGPGTRLLVL.

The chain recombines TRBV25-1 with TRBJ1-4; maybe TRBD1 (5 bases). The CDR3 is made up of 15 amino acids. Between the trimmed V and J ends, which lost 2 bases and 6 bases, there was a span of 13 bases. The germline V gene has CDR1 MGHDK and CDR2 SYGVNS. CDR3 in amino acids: CASSERGRVDEKLFF. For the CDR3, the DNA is TGTGCCAGCAGTGAACGGGGGAGGGTCGATGAAAAACTGTTTTTT.

The CDR3 DNA is TGTGCCACCAGTGACCCCGGGACTAGCGGAGAGACCCAGTACTTC. Translated, it gives CATSDPGTSGETQYF. V is TRBV24-1 and J is TRBJ2-5; TRBD2 matches at 11 bases. J lost 4 bases, V lost 4 bases, and 4 bases had no gene match. This CDR3 has 15 amino acids. Germline V gene data show CDR1 as KGHDR and CDR2 as SFDVKD.

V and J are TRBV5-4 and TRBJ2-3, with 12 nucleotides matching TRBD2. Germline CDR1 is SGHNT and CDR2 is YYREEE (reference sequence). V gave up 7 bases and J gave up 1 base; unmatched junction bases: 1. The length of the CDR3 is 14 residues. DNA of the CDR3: TGTGCCAGCCTAGCGGGAGGGGGCACAGATACGCAGTATTTT. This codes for CASLAGGGTDTQYF.

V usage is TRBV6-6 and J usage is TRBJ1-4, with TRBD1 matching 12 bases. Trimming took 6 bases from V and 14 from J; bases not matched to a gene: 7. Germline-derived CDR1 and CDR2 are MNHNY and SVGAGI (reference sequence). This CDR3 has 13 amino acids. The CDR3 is CASREGQGAKLFF. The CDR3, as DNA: TGTGCCAGCAGAGAGGGACAGGGGGCGAAGCTGTTTTTT.

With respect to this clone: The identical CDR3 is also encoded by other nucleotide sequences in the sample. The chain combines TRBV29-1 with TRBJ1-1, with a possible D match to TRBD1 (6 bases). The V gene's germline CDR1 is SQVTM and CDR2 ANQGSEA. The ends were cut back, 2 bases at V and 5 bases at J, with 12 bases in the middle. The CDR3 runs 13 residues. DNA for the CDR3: TGCAGCGTTGAAAGGGGGGGAGGGACTGAAGCTTTCTTT. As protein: CSVERGGGTEAFF.

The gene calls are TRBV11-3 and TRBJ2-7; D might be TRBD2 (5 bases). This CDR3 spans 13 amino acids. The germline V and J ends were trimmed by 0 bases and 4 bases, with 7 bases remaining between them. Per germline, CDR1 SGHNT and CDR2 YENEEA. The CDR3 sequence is CASSLDGNYEQYF. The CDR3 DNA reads TGTGCCAGCAGCTTAGACGGGAATTACGAGCAGTACTTC.

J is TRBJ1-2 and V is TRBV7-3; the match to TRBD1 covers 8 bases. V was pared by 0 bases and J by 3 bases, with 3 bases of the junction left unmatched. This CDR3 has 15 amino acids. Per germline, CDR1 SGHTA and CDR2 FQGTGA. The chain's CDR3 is CASSLTGTGDYGYTF. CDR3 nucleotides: TGTGCCAGCAGCTTAACTGGGACAGGAGACTATGGCTACACCTTC.

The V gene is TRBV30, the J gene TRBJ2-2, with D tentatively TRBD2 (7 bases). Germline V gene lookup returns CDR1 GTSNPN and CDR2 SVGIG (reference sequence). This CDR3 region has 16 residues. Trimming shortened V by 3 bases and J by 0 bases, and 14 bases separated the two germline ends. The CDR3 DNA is TGTGCCTGGAGCCAAAGGGGGAGGGCGAACACCGGGGAGCTGTTTTTT. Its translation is CAWSQRGRANTGELFF.

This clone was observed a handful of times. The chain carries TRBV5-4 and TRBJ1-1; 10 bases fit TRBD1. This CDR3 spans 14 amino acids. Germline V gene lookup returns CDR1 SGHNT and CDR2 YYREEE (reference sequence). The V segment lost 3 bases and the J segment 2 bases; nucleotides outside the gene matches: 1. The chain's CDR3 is CASSWTGGNTEAFF. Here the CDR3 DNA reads TGTGCCAGCAGCTGGACAGGGGGAAACACTGAAGCTTTCTTT.

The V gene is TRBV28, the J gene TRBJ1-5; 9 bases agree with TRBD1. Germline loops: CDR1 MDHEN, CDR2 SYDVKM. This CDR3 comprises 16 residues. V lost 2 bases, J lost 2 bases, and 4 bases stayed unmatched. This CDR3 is CASSLDRDRGNQPQHF. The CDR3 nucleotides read TGTGCCAGCAGTTTAGACCGGGACAGGGGCAATCAGCCCCAGCATTTT.

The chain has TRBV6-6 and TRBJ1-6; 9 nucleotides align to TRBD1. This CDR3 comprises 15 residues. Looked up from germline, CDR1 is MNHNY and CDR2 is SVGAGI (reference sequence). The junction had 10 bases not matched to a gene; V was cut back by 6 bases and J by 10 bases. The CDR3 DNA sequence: TGTGCCAGCAGCCCGGGACAGGGACTCCCATCACCCCTCCACTTT. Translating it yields CASSPGQGLPSPLHF.

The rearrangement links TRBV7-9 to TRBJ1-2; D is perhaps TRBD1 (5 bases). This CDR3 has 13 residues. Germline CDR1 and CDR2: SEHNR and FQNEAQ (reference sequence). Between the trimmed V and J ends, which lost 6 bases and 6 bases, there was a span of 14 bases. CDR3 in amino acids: CASSWQGIDGYTF. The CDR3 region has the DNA TGTGCCAGCAGTTGGCAGGGAATCGATGGCTACACCTTC.

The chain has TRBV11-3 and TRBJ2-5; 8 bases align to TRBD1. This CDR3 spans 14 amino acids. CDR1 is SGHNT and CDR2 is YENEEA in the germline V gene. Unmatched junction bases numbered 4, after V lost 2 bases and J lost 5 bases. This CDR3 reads CASSLSGGEETQYF. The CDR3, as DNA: TGTGCCAGCAGCTTATCAGGGGGCGAGGAGACCCAGTACTTC. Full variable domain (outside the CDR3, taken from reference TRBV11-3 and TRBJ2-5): EAGVVQSPRYKIIEKKQPVAFWCNPISGHNTLYWYLQNLGQGPELLIRYENEEAVDDSQLPKDRFSAERLKGVDSTLKIQPAELGDSAVYLCASSLSGGEETQYFGPGTRLLVL.

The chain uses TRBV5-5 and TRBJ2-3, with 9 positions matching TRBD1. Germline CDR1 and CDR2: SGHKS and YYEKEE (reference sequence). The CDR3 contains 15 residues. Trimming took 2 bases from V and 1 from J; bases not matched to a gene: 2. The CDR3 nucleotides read TGTGCCAGCAGCTTAGGGGACAGGGGCACAGATACGCAGTATTTT. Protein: CASSLGDRGTDTQYF.

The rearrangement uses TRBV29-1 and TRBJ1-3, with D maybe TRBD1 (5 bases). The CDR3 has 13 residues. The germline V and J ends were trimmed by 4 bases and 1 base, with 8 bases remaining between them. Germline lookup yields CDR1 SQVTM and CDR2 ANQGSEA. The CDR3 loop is CSVGGASGNTIYF. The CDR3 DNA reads TGCAGCGTTGGTGGGGCGTCTGGAAACACCATATATTTT.

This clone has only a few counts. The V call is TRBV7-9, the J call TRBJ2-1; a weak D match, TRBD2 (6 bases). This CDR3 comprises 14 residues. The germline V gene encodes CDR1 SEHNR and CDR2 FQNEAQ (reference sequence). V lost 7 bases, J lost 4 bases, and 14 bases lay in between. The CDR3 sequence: CASTQSGLYNEQFF. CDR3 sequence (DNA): TGTGCCAGCACCCAGAGCGGACTATACAATGAGCAGTTCTTC.